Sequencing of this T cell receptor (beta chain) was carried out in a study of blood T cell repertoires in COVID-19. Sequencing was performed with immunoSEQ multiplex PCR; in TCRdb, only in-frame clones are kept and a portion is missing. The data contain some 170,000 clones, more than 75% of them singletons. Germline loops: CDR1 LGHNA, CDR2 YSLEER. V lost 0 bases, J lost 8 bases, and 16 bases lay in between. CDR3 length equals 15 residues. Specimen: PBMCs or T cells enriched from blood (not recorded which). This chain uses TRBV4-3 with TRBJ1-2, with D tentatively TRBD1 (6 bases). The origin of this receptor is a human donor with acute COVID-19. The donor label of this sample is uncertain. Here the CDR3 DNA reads TGCGCCAGCAGCCAAGATCAAAGGACAGTCCACGGCTACACCTTC. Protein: CASSQDQRTVHGYTF.